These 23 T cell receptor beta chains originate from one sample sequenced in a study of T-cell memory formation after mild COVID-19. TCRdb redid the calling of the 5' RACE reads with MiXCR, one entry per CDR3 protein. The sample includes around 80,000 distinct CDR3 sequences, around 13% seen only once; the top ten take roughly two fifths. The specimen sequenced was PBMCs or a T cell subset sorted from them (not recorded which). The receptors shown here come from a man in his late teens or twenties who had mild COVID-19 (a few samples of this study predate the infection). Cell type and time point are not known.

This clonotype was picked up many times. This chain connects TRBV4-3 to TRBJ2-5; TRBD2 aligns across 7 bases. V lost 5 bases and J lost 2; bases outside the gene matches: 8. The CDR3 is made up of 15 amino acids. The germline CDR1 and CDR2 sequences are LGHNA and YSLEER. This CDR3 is CASSSQRGGQETQYF. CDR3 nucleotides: TGCGCCAGCAGCAGTCAACGCGGGGGTCAAGAGACCCAGTACTTC.

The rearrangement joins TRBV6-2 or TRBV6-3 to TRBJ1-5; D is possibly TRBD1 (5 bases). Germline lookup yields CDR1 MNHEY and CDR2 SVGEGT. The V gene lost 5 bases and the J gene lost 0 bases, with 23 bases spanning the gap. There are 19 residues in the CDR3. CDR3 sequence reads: CASSLPGRGPETSNQPQHF. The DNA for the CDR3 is TGTGCCAGCAGTCTTCCCGGGAGGGGCCCGGAAACTAGCAATCAGCCCCAGCATTTT.

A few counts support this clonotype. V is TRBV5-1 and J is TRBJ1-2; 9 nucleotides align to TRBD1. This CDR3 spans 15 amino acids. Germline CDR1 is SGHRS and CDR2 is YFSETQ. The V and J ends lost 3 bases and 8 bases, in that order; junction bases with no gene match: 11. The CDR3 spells CASSWTGVDSKGYTF. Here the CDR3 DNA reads TGCGCCAGCAGCTGGACAGGGGTTGATTCGAAAGGCTACACCTTC.

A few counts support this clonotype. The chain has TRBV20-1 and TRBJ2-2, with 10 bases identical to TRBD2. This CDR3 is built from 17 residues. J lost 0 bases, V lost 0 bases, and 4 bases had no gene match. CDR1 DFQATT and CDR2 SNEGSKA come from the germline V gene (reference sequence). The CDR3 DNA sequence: TGCAGTGCTAGAGATATAGCGGGGGGCCCGAACACCGGGGAGCTGTTTTTT. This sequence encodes CSARDIAGGPNTGELFF.

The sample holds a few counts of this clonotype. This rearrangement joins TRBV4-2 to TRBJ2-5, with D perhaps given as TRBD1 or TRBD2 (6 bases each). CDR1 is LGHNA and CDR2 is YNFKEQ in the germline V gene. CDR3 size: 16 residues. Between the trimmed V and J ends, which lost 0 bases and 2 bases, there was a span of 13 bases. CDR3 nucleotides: TGTGCCAGCAGCCAAGATGTGGGGGGCCCACAAGAGACCCAGTACTTC. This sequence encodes CASSQDVGGPQETQYF.

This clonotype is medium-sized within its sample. CDR3 sequence reads: CASSLYKRGLTDTQYF. CDR3 DNA sequence: TGTGCCAGCAGCTTGTATAAGCGGGGACTCACAGATACGCAGTATTTT. The chain is built from TRBV5-6 and TRBJ2-3, with 7 nucleotides matching TRBD2. Looked up from germline, CDR1 is SGHDT and CDR2 is YYEEEE. Trimming removed 1 base from V and 2 bases from J; junction bases left unmatched: 7. CDR3 length: 16 amino acids.

This CDR3 reads CASSFGDSSYEQYV. CDR3 sequence (DNA): TGTGCCAGCAGCTTCGGCGACAGCTCCTACGAGCAGTACGTC. J is TRBJ2-7 and V is TRBV7-9; maybe TRBD1 (5 bases). Germline assignment: CDR1 SEHNR and CDR2 FQNEAQ (reference sequence). V lost 3 bases, J lost 0 bases, and 9 bases lay in between. The CDR3 has 14 residues.

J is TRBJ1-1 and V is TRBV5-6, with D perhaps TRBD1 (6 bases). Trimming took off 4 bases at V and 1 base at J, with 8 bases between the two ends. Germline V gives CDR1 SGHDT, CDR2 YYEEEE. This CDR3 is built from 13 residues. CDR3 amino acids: CASSQQGNTEAFF. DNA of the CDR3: TGTGCCAGCAGCCAACAGGGGAACACTGAAGCTTTCTTT.

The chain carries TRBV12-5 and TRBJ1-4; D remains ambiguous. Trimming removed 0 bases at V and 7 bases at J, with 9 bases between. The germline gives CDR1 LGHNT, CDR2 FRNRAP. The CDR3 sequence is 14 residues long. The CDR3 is CASGLVLEFEKLFF. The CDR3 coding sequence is TGTGCTAGTGGTTTGGTACTGGAGTTTGAAAAACTGTTTTTT.

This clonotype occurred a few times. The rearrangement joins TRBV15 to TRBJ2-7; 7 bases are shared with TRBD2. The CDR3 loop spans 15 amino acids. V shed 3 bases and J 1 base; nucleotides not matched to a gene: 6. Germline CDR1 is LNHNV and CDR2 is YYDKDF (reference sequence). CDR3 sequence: CATSRTLGGSYEQYV. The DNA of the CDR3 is TGTGCCACCAGCAGGACCCTGGGAGGGTCCTACGAGCAGTACGTC.

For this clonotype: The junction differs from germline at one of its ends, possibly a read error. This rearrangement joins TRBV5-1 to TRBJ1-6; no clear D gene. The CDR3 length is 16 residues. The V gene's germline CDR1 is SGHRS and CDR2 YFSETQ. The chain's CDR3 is CASSLNFVELGSHLHF. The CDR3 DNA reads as TGCGCCAGCAGCTTGAATTTCGTTGAGTTAGGATCACACCTCCACTTT.

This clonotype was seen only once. The CDR3, as DNA: TGCAGCGTTGGAACCGGTGGGAATGAGCAGTTCTTC. Its translation is CSVGTGGNEQFF. This rearrangement joins TRBV29-1 to TRBJ2-1; D not certain. The V gene lost 4 bases and the J gene lost 7 bases, with 11 bases spanning the gap. Germline CDR1 SQVTM, CDR2 ANQGSEA. The CDR3 runs 12 residues.

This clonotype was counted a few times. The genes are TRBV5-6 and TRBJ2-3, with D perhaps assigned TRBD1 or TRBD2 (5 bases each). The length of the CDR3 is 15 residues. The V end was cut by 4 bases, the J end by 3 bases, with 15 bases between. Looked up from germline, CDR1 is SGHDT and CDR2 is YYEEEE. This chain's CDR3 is CASSPDILGTDTQYF. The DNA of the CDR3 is TGTGCCAGCAGCCCGGACATACTAGGAACAGATACGCAGTATTTT.

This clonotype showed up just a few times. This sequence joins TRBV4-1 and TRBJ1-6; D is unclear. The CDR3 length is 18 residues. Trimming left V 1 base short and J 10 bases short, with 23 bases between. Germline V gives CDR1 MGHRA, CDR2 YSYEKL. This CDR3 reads CASSQASAEFVISSPLHF. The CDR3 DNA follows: TGCGCCAGCAGCCAAGCCTCTGCCGAGTTTGTAATTAGCTCACCCCTCCACTTT.

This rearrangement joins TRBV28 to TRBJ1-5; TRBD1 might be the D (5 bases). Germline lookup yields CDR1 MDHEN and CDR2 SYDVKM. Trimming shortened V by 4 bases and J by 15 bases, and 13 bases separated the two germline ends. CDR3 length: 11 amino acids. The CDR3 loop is CASSSGAPGHF. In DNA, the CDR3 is TGTGCCAGCAGTTCCGGGGCGCCAGGGCATTTT.

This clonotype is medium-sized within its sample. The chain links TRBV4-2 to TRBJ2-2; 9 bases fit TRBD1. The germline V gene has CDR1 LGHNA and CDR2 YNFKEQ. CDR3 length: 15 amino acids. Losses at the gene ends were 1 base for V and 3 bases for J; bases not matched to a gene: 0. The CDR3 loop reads CASSQGQGDTGELFF. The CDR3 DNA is TGTGCCAGCAGCCAAGGACAGGGGGACACCGGGGAGCTGTTTTTT.

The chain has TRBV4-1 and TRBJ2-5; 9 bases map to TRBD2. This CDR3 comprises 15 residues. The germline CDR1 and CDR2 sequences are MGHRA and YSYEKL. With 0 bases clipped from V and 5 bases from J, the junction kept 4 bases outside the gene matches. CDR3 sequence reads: CASSQDLAGWETQYF. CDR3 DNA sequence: TGCGCCAGCAGCCAAGATCTAGCGGGGTGGGAGACCCAGTACTTC.

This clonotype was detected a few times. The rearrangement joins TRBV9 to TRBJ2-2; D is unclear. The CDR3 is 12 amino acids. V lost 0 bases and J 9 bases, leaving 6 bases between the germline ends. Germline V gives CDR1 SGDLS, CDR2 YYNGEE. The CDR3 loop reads CASSVGARELFF. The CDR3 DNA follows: TGTGCCAGCAGCGTAGGTGCCAGGGAGCTGTTTTTT. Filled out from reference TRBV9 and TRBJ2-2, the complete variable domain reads DSGVTQTPKHLITATGQRVTLRCSPRSGDLSVYWYQQSLDQGLQFLIQYYNGEERAKGNILERFSAQQFPDLHSELNLSSLELGDSALYFCASSVGARELFFGEGSRLTVL.

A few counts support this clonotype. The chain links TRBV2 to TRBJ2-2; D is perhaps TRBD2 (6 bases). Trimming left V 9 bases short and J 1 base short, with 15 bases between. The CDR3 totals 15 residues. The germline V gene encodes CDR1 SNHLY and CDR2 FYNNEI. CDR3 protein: CASPPEGRNTGELFF. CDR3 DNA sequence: TGTGCCAGTCCTCCGGAGGGTAGGAACACCGGGGAGCTGTTTTTT.

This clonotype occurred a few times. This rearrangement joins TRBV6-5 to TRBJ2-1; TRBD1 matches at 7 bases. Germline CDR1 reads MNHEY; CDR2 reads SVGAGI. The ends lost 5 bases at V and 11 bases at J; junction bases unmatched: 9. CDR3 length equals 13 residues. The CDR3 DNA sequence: TGTGCCAGCAGTACAGGGGTCGGAATTAAGCAGTTCTTC. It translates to CASSTGVGIKQFF.

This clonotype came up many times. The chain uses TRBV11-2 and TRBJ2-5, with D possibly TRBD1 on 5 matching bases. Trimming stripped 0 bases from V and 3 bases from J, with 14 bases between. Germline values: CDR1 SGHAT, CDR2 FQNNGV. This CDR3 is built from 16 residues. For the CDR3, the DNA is TGTGCCAGCAGCTTAGATAATAGGGCCAGGGAAGAGACCCAGTACTTC. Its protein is CASSLDNRAREETQYF.

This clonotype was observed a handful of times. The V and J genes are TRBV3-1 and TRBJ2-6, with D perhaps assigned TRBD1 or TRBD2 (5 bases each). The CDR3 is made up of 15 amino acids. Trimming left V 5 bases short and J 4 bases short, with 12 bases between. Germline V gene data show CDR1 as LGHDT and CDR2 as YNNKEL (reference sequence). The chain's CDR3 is CASSGTTTGANVLTF. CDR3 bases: TGTGCCAGCAGCGGGACCACGACCGGGGCCAACGTCCTGACTTTC.

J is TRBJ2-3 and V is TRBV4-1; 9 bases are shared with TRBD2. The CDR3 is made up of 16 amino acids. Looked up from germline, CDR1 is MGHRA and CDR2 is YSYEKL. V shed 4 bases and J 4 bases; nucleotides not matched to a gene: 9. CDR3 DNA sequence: TGCGCCAGCAGCCGCGGCGGGGGGGGCCGGGCAGATACGCAGTATTTT. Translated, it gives CASSRGGGGRADTQYF.